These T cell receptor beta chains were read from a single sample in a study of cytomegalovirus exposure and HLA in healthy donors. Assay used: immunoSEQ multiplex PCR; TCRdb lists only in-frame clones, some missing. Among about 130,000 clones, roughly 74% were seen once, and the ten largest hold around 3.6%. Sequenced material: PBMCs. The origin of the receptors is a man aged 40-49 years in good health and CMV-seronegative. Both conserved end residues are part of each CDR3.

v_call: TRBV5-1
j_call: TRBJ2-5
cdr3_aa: CASSVGTGEETQYF

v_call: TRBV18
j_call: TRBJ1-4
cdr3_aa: CASSNNGEKLFF

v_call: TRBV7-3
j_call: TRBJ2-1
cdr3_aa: CASSLRGNEQFF

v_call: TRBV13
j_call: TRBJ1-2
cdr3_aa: CASSLRQGEKGYTF

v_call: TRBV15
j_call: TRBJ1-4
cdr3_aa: CATSDHLTGGGEKLFF

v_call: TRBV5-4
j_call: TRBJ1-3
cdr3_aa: CASSLAGPRAGTIYF

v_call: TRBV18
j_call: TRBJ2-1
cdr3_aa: CASSPPTGESEQFF

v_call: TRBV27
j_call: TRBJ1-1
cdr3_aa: CASSLGGNTEAFF

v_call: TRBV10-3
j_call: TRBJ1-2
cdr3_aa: CAISDGTGGGGYTF

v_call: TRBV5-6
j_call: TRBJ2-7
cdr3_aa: CASSLGRQYEQYF

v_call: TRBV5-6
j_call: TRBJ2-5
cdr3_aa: CASSFGSGAETQYF